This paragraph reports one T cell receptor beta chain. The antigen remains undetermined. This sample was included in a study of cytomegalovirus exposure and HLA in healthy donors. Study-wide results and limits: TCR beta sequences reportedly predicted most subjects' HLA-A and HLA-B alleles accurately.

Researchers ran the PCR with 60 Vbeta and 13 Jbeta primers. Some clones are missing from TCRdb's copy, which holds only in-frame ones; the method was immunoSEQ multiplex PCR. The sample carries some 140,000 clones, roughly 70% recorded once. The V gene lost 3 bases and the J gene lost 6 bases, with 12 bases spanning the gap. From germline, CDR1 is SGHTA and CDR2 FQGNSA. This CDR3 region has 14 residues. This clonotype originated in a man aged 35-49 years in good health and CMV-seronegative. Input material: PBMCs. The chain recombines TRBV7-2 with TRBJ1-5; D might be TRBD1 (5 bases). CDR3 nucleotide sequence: TGTGCCAGCAGCTTGGCAGGGTTTACTCAGCCCCAGCATTTT. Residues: CASSLAGFTQPQHF.